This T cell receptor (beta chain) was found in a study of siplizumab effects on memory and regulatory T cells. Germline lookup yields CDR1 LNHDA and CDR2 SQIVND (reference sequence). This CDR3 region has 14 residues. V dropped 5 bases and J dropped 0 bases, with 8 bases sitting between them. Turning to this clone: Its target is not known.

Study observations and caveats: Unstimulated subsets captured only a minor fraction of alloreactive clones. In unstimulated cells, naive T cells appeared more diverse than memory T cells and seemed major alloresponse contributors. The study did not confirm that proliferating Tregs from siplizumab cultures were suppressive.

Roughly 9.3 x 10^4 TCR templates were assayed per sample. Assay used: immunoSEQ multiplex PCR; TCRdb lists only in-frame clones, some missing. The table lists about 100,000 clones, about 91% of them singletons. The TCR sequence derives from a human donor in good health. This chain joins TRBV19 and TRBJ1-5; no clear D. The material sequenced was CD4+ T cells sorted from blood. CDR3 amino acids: CASSLTNSNQPQHF. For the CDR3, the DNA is TGTGCCAGTAGTCTAACCAATAGCAATCAGCCCCAGCATTTT.